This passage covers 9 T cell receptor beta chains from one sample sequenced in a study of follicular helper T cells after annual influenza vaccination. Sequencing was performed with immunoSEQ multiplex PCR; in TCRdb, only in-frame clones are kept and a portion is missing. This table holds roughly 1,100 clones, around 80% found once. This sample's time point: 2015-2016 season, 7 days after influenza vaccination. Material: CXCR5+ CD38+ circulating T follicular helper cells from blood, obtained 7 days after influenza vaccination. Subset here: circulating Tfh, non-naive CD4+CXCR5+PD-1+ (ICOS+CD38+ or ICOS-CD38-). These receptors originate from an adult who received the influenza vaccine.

The CDR3 DNA reads TGCGCCAGCAGTCCGGACTGGGCCGTTAATGAAAAACTGTTTTTT. This sequence encodes CASSPDWAVNEKLFF. The genes are TRBV4-3 and TRBJ1-4; D is uncertain. Per germline, CDR1 LGHNA and CDR2 YSLEER. This CDR3 is 15 amino acids long. V was cut by 6 bases and J by 4 bases, with 15 bases left in between.

In nucleotides, the CDR3 is TGTGCCAGCAGCCACCTTTATAGCGGGGGGAACACAGATACGCAGTATTTT. Residues: CASSHLYSGGNTDTQYF. The chain is built from TRBV7-2 and TRBJ2-3; TRBD2 matches at 10 bases. V lost 5 bases to trimming and J lost 2 bases; unmatched junction nucleotides: 10. This CDR3 has 17 amino acids. The germline gives CDR1 SGHTA, CDR2 FQGNSA.

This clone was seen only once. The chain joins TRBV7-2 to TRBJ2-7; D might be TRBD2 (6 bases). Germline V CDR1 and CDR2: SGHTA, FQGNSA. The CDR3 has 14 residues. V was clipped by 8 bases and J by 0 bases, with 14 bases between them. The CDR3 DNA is TGTGCCAGCTTAGTGGGGGGTAGCTCCTACGAGCAGTACTTC. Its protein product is CASLVGGSSYEQYF.

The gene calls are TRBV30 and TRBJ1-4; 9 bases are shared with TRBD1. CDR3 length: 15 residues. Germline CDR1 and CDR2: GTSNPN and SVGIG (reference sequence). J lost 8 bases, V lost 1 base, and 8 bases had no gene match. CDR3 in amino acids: CAWSARTGVREKLFF. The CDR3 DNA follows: TGTGCCTGGAGTGCTCGGACAGGGGTACGGGAAAAACTGTTTTTT.

The CDR3 here is CASSSQFEQYF. The CDR3 DNA reads TGTGCCAGCAGTTCCCAGTTCGAGCAGTACTTC. This sequence joins TRBV6-5 and TRBJ2-7; D not resolved. The CDR3 has 11 residues. The germline V gene encodes CDR1 MNHEY and CDR2 SVGAGI. Deletions cut 4 bases from V and 6 bases from J, with 7 bases between.

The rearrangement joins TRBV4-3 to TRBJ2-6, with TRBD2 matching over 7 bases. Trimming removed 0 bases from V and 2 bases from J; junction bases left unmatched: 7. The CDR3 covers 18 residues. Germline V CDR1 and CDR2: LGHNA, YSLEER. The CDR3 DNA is TGCGCCAGCAGCCAAGATCGCCCGCTAGCGGCTGGGGCCAACGTCCTGACTTTC. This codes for CASSQDRPLAAGANVLTF.

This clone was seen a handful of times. In nucleotides, the CDR3 is TGTGCCAGCAGGGATGGACAGGCTGGCAATCAGCCCCAGCATTTT. It is translated as CASRDGQAGNQPQHF. This chain connects TRBV6-5 to TRBJ1-5; 7 nucleotides line up with TRBD1. The CDR3 spans 15 residues. J was trimmed by 2 bases and V by 6 bases; bases with no gene match: 7. The germline V gene encodes CDR1 MNHEY and CDR2 SVGAGI.

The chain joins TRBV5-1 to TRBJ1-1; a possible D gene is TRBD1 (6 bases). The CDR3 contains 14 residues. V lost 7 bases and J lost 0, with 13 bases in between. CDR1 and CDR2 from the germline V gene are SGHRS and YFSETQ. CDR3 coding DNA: TGCGCCAGCTCACTACCAGGGGTGAACACTGAAGCTTTCTTT. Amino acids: CASSLPGVNTEAFF. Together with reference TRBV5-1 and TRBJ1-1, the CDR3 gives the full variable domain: KAGVTQTPRYLIKTRGQQVTLSCSPISGHRSVSWYQQTPGQGLQFLFEYFSETQRNKGNFPGRFSGRQFSNSRSEMNVSTLELGDSALYLCASSLPGVNTEAFFGQGTRLTVV.

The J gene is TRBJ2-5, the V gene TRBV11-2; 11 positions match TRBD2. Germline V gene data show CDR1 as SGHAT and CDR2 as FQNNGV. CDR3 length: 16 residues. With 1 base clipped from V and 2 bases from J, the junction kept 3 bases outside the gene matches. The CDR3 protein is CASSLVAGGSQETQYF. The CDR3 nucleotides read TGTGCCAGCAGCTTAGTAGCGGGAGGGTCACAAGAGACCCAGTACTTC.